This T cell receptor beta chain is from a study of identifying expanded T cells in peripheral blood. During the collection period, no donor immune events like infections were recorded. Trimming shortened V by 7 bases and J by 7 bases, and 16 bases separated the two germline ends. The germline gives CDR1 SEHNR, CDR2 FQNEAQ (reference sequence). The CDR3 runs 13 residues. This table comes from immunoSEQ multiplex PCR, and its TCRdb copy is limited to in-frame clones, with some not included. The table records about 50,000 clones, 70% to 85% of them present only once. The TCR originated in a person between 18 and 69 years old in good health. The chain combines TRBV7-9 with TRBJ1-1, with D possibly being TRBD1 (5 bases). Sequenced input: blood. DNA for the CDR3: TGTGCCAGCAACGTAGAGGGGTTGGGTGAAGCTTTCTTT. It specifies CASNVEGLGEAFF. The complete variable domain, with remaining parts taken from reference TRBV7-9 and TRBJ1-1, reads DTGVSQNPRHKITKRGQNVTFRCDPISEHNRLYWYRQTLGQGPEFLTYFQNEAQLEKSRLLSDRFSAERPKGSFSTLEIQRTEQGDSAMYLCASNVEGLGEAFFGQGTRLTVV.